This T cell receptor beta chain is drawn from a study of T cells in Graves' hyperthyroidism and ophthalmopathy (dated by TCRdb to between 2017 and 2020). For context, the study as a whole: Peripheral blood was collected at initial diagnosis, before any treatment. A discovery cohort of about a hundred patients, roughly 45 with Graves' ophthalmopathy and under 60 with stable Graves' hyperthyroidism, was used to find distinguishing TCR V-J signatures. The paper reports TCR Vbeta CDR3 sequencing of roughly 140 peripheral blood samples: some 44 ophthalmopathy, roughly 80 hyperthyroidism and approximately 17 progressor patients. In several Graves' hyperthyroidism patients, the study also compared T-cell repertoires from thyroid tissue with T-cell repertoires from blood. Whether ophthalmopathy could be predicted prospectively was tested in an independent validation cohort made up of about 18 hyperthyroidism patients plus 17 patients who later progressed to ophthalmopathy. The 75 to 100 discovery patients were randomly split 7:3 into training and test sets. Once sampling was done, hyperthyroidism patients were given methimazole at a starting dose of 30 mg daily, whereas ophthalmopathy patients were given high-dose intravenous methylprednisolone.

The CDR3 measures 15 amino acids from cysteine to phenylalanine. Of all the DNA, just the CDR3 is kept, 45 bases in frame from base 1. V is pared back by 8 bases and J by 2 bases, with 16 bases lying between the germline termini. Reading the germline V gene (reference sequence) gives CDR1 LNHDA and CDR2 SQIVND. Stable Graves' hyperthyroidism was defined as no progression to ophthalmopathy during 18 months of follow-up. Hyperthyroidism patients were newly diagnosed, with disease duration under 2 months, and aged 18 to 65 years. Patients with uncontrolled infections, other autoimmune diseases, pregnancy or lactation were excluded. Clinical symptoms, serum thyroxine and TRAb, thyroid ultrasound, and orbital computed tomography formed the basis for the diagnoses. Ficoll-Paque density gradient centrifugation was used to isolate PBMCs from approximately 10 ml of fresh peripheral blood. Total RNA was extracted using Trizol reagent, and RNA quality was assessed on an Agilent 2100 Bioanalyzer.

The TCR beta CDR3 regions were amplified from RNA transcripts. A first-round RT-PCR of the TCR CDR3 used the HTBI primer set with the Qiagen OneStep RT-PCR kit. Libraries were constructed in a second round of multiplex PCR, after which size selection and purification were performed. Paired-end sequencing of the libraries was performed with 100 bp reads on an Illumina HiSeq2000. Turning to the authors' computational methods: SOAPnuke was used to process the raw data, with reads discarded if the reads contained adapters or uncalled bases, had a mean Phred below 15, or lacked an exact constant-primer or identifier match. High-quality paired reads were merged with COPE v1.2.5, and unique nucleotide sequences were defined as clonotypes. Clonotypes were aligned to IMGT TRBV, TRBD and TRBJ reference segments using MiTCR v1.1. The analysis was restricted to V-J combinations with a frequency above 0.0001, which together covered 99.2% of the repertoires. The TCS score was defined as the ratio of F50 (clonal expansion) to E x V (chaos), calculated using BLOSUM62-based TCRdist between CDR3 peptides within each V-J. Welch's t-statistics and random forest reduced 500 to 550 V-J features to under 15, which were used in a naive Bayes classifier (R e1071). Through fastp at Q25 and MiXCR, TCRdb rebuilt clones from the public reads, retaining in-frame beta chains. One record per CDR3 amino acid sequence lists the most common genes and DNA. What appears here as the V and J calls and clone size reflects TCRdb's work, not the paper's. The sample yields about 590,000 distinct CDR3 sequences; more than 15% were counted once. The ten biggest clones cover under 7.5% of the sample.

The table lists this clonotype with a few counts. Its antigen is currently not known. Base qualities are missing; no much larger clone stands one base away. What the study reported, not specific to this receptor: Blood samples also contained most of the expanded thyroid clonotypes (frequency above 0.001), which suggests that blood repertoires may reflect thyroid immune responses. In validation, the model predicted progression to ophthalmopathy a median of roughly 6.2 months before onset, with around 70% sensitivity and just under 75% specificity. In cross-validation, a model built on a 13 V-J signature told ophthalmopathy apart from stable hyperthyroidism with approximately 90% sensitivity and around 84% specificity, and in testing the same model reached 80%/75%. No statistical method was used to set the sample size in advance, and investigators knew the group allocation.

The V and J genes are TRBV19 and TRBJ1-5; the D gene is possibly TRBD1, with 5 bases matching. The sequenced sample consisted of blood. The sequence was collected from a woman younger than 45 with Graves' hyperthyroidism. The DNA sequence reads TGTGCCAGTCCCATAATGGGGGGTCGCAATCAGCCCCAGCATTTT. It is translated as CASPIMGGRNQPQHF. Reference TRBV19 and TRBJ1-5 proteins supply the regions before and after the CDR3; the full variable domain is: DGGITQSPKYLFRKEGQNVTLSCEQNLNHDAMYWYRQDPGQGLRLIYYSQIVNDFQKGDIAEGYSVSREKKESFPLTVTSAQKNPTAFYLCASPIMGGRNQPQHFGDGTRLSIL.